The 26 T cell receptor beta chains given below trace back to one sample, sequenced in a study. TCRdb analysed the RT-PCR reads with MiXCR anew, one entry per CDR3 protein. The data contain fewer than 800,000 distinct CDR3 sequences, 12% to 15% of them singletons. The sequencing sample was made of memory CD4+ T cells from blood. The source of these receptors is a female donor in good health, serving as a healthy control.

The CDR3 loop reads CASSQIGIRYGYTF. The CDR3, as DNA: TGTGCCAGCAGCCAAATAGGTATACGATATGGCTACACCTTC. V gene TRBV14 combines with J gene TRBJ1-2; no firm D call. Germline values: CDR1 SGHDN, CDR2 FVKESK. V was shortened by 2 bases and J by 5 bases, with 12 bases between the two germline ends. There are 14 residues in the CDR3.

CDR3 DNA sequence: TGTGCCAGCAGTGGAGACATCCGCTCCTATAATTCACCCCTCCACTTT. This translates into CASSGDIRSYNSPLHF. This chain uses TRBV6-1 with TRBJ1-6; D ambiguous. Trimming took off 4 bases at V and 0 bases at J, with 10 bases between the two ends. This CDR3 comprises 16 residues. From germline, CDR1 is MNHNS and CDR2 SASEGT.

The table lists this clonotype with many counts. The chain links TRBV6-2 or TRBV6-3 to TRBJ2-7, with D hard to call. Germline V gene data show CDR1 as MNHEY and CDR2 as SVGEGT. Deletions cut 7 bases from V and 0 bases from J, with 13 bases between. CDR3 length: 14 amino acids. CDR3 amino acids: CASNPHSDSYEQYF. The CDR3 bases are TGTGCCAGCAACCCCCACAGCGACTCCTACGAGCAGTACTTC.

This clonotype was counted only a few times. This chain connects TRBV12-3 or TRBV12-4 to TRBJ1-1, with 10 bases lining up with TRBD1. The CDR3 sequence is 13 residues long. Losses at the gene ends were 6 bases for V and 5 bases for J; bases not matched to a gene: 3. CDR3 amino acids: CASRTGGGTEAFF. DNA of the CDR3: TGTGCCAGCAGGACAGGGGGCGGAACTGAAGCTTTCTTT.

This chain links TRBV20-1 with TRBJ1-1; 9 nucleotides match TRBD1. The V segment lost 3 bases and the J segment 4 bases; nucleotides outside the gene matches: 9. The CDR3 is 15 residues long. Germline V gene lookup returns CDR1 DFQATT and CDR2 SNEGSKA (reference sequence). In nucleotides, the CDR3 is TGCAGTGCTAGCGCCTCCGGACAGGGGAGCACTGAAGCTTTCTTT. Amino acids: CSASASGQGSTEAFF.

The sample holds a few counts of this clonotype. The gene calls are TRBV5-1 and TRBJ2-7, with 8 bases aligning to TRBD2. The CDR3 is made up of 15 amino acids. J lost 2 bases, V lost 0 bases, and 4 bases had no gene match. CDR1 is SGHRS, CDR2 YFSETQ, per germline. CDR3: CASSLEVAGPYEQYF. CDR3 DNA sequence: TGCGCCAGCAGCTTGGAAGTAGCGGGACCCTACGAGCAGTACTTC.

The chain links TRBV7-8 to TRBJ1-2; TRBD1 agrees at 7 bases. V lost 5 bases to trimming and J lost 3 bases; unmatched junction nucleotides: 3. The CDR3 is 13 residues long. The V gene's germline CDR1 is SGHVS and CDR2 FQNEAQ. The CDR3 nucleotides are TGTGCCAGCAGCCTGACAGGGTACTATGGCTACACCTTC. Translation gives CASSLTGYYGYTF.

This chain connects TRBV6-5 to TRBJ1-1, with 9 nucleotides matching TRBD1. The V gene end was trimmed by 0 bases and the J gene end by 5 bases; junction bases not matched to a gene: 13. Germline lookup yields CDR1 MNHEY and CDR2 SVGAGI. CDR3 length: 18 residues. CDR3 sequence: CASSYSSGTGLKGTEAFF. The CDR3 DNA sequence: TGTGCCAGCAGTTACTCGAGCGGGACAGGGCTAAAGGGGACTGAAGCTTTCTTT.

This chain links TRBV7-9 with TRBJ1-5; 9 bases are a match to TRBD1. CDR1 and CDR2 from the germline V gene are SEHNR and FQNEAQ (reference sequence). The ends lost 1 base at V and 8 bases at J; junction bases unmatched: 6. The CDR3 runs to 15 residues. DNA for the CDR3: TGTGCCAGCAGCTTAGGGGCGACAGGGGGTGAGCCCCAGCATTTT. Translating it yields CASSLGATGGEPQHF.

V usage is TRBV3-1 and J usage is TRBJ2-4; 7 bases agree with TRBD2. CDR1 LGHDT and CDR2 YNNKEL come from the germline V gene (reference sequence). The CDR3 contains 16 residues. V gave up 4 bases and J gave up 7 bases; unmatched junction bases: 13. The DNA for the CDR3 is TGTGCCAGCAGCCCTACCGTGGGGGGAGGGAGGAACATTCAGTACTTC. It is translated as CASSPTVGGGRNIQYF.

This chain connects TRBV28 to TRBJ1-5, with D perhaps TRBD1 (6 bases). This CDR3 region has 14 residues. Trimming took 4 bases from V and 5 from J, leaving 12 bases between them. CDR1 MDHEN and CDR2 SYDVKM come from the germline V gene. The CDR3 DNA reads TGTGCCAGCAGTTCCGGACAGAAAGATCAGCCCCAGCATTTT. Protein sequence: CASSSGQKDQPQHF.

The CDR3 loop reads CATSDSGRALGGYTF. DNA for the CDR3: TGTGCCACCAGTGACTCCGGACGGGCTTTGGGTGGCTACACCTTC. The gene calls are TRBV24-1 and TRBJ1-2, with unresolved D. The length of the CDR3 is 15 residues. V lost 4 bases, J lost 7 bases, and 18 bases lay in between. Germline values: CDR1 KGHDR, CDR2 SFDVKD.

In this sample, this clonotype turned up many times. The CDR3 spells CASSYSGPNTGELFF. CDR3 bases: TGTGCCAGCAGTTACTCCGGACCGAACACCGGGGAGCTGTTTTTT. The V and J genes are TRBV6-5 and TRBJ2-2, with D hard to call. The length of the CDR3 is 15 residues. Trimming cost V 0 bases and J 0 bases, with 5 bases left between them. CDR1 is MNHEY and CDR2 is SVGAGI in the germline V gene.

This chain uses TRBV19 with TRBJ2-1, with 9 positions matching TRBD2. Per the germline V gene, CDR1 is LNHDA and CDR2 is SQIVND (reference sequence). The length of the CDR3 is 17 residues. Trimming cost V 2 bases and J 4 bases; bases outside gene matches: 9. CDR3 nucleotides: TGTGCCAGTAGTATATGGCGGGAGGGCCGCTCTTACAATGAGCAGTTCTTC. This sequence encodes CASSIWREGRSYNEQFF.

This clonotype was counted many times. The rearrangement joins TRBV24-1 to TRBJ2-3; D is uncertain. The germline CDR1 and CDR2 sequences are KGHDR and SFDVKD. V was cut by 4 bases and J by 6 bases, with 7 bases left in between. This CDR3 spans 12 amino acids. The CDR3 loop is CATSDRLDTQYF. For the CDR3, the DNA is TGTGCCACCAGTGACCGCCTGGATACGCAGTATTTT.

In its sample, this clonotype was seen a few times. The chain couples TRBV10-3 to TRBJ1-1; 7 bases fit TRBD1. Trimming took 10 bases from V and 1 from J; bases not matched to a gene: 9. CDR3 length: 14 residues. Germline CDR1 ENHRY, CDR2 SYGVKD. The CDR3 is CATNADRENTEAFF. The CDR3, as DNA: TGTGCCACCAACGCAGACAGGGAGAACACTGAAGCTTTCTTT.

This clonotype was counted a few times. The genes are TRBV3-1 and TRBJ2-1; 11 nucleotides agree with TRBD2. The CDR3 covers 13 residues. Germline trimming cut 4 bases from V and 9 bases from J; bases unmatched to any gene: 2. The V gene's germline CDR1 is LGHDT and CDR2 YNNKEL (reference sequence). The CDR3 DNA reads as TGTGCCAGCAGCCTCGGGACTAGCGGTGAGCAGTTCTTC. It is translated as CASSLGTSGEQFF.

Many counts were recorded for this clonotype. This chain connects TRBV6-6 to TRBJ2-3, with D hard to call. Per the germline V gene, CDR1 is MNHNY and CDR2 is SVGAGI (reference sequence). The CDR3 is 14 residues long. V gave up 7 bases and J gave up 2 bases, with 13 bases separating them. CDR3 coding DNA: TGTGCCAGCATGGGCGCGACAACCACAGATACGCAGTATTTT. It yields the protein CASMGATTTDTQYF.

This chain links TRBV12-3 or TRBV12-4 with TRBJ2-1; 10 nucleotides line up with TRBD2. V dropped 3 bases and J dropped 1; count of bases not matched to a gene: 12. This CDR3 spans 19 amino acids. The CDR3: CASSFPRLAGGRSYNEQFF. Here the CDR3 DNA reads TGTGCCAGCAGTTTTCCCAGACTAGCGGGTGGCAGGTCCTACAATGAGCAGTTCTTC.

This clonotype was observed a handful of times. The chain recombines TRBV10-3 with TRBJ1-1; D might be TRBD1 (5 bases). The germline V gene encodes CDR1 ENHRY and CDR2 SYGVKD. Trimming shortened V by 3 bases and J by 5 bases, and 16 bases separated the two germline ends. The CDR3 is 15 residues long. The CDR3 nucleotides read TGTGCCATCAGTGAAGGTTCAGGGTGGGTAACTGAAGCTTTCTTT. It translates to CAISEGSGWVTEAFF.

The genes are TRBV6-5 and TRBJ2-5, with 8 nucleotides matching TRBD1. V lost 6 bases and J lost 1; bases outside the gene matches: 10. CDR3 length equals 16 residues. Germline CDR1 and CDR2: MNHEY and SVGAGI. CDR3 DNA sequence: TGTGCCAGCAGCAAGAACACAGGGGGAGGCCAAGAGACCCAGTACTTC. Its translation is CASSKNTGGGQETQYF.

Only a few counts were recorded for this clonotype. One end of the junction fails to match germline, which may point to a read error. The CDR3 is CATSDSGRSTGLLF. The CDR3 DNA reads TGTGCCACCAGTGATTCCGGCCGATCGACAGGGCTTCTCTTC. The V call is TRBV24-1, the J call TRBJ2-5; 7 bases are shared with TRBD1. The length of the CDR3 is 14 residues. Germline V gene data show CDR1 as KGHDR and CDR2 as SFDVKD.

This clonotype was counted between two and nine times. V is TRBV2 and J is TRBJ2-1; tentative D call: TRBD1 (6 bases). V gave up 6 bases and J gave up 6 bases, with 15 bases separating them. The germline gives CDR1 SNHLY, CDR2 FYNNEI. This CDR3 comprises 14 residues. The DNA for the CDR3 is TGTGCCAGCAGAACGCAGGGGTCGGGCAATGAGCAGTTCTTC. Encoded protein: CASRTQGSGNEQFF.

The chain combines TRBV18 with TRBJ2-1; 8 bases align to TRBD1. Trimming at V came to 1 base and at J to 2 bases, leaving 16 bases not matched to a gene. CDR1 is KGHSH and CDR2 is LQKENI in the germline V gene. The CDR3 has 20 amino acids. The CDR3 DNA is TGTGCCAGCTCACCACTACCGGGACAGGTATCCCCTACGGCCTACAATGAGCAGTTCTTC. Protein: CASSPLPGQVSPTAYNEQFF.

Only a few counts were recorded for this clonotype. The rearrangement joins TRBV5-8 to TRBJ1-3; D might be TRBD1 (5 bases). V was clipped by 5 bases and J by 1 base, with 13 bases between them. Germline CDR1 SGHTS, CDR2 YDEGEE. CDR3 length equals 15 residues. The CDR3 DNA reads as TGTGCCAGCAGGTATCAGGGTGGTTCTGGAAACACCATATATTTT. Residues: CASRYQGGSGNTIYF.

This clonotype was seen many times. The V call is TRBV7-2, the J call TRBJ1-5, with a possible D match to TRBD1 (5 bases). Trimming shortened V by 6 bases and J by 4 bases, and 10 bases separated the two germline ends. Germline V gives CDR1 SGHTA, CDR2 FQGNSA. The CDR3 spans 13 residues. The CDR3 here is CASSGGGNQPQHF. The CDR3 DNA is TGTGCCAGCAGTGGGGGGGGAAATCAGCCCCAGCATTTT.